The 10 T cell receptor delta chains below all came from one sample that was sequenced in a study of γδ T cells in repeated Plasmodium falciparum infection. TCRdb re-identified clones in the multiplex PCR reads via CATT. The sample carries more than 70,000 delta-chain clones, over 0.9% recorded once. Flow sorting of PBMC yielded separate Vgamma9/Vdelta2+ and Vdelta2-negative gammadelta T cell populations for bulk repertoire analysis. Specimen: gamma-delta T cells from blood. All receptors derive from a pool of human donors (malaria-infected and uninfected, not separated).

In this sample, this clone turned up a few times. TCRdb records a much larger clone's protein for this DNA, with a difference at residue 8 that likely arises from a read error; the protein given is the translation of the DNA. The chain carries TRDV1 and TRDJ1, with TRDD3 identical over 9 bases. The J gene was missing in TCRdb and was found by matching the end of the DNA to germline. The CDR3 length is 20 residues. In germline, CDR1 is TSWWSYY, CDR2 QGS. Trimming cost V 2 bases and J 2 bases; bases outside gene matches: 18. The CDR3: CALGESPPVRVLGETDKLIF. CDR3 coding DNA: TGTGCTCTTGGGGAATCCCCCCCCGTCCGCGTACTGGGGGAGACCGATAAACTCATCTTT.

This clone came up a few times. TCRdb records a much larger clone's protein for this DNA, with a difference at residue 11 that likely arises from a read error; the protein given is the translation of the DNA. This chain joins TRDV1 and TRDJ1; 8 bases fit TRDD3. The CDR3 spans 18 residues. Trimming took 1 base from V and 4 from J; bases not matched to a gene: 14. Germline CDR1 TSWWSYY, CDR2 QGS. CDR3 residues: CALGERFKGDNVVDKLIF. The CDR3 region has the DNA TGTGCTCTTGGGGAACGGTTCAAGGGGGATAATGTCGTCGATAAACTCATCTTT.

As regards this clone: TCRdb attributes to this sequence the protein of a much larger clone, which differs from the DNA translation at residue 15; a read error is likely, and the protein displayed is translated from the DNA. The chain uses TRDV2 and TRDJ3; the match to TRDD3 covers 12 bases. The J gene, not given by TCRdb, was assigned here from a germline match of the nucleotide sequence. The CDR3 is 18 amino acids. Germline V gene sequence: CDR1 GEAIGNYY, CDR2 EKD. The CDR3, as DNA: TGTGCCTGTGACTCGTACTGGGGGATACCCTGGGACACCCGACGGATGTTTTTC. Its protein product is CACDSYWGIPWDTRRMFF.

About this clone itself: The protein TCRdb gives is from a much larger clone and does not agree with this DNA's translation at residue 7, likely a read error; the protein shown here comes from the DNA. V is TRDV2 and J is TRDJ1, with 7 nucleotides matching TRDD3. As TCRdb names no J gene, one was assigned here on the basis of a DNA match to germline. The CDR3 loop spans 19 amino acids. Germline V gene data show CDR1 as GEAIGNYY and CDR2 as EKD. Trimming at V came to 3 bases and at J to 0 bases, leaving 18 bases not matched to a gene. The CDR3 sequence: CACDLGIPELGIYTDKLIF. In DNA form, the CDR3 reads TGTGCCTGTGACCTTGGCATTCCCGAACTGGGGATCTACACCGATAAACTCATCTTT.

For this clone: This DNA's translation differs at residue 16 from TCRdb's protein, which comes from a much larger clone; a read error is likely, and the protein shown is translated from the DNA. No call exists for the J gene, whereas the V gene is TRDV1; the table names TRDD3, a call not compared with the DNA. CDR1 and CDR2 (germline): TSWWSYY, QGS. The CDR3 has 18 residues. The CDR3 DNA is TGTGCTCTTGGGGAGGCTTCCGGGGGATACCCTTACACCGATAAACCCATCTTT. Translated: CALGEASGGYPYTDKPIF.

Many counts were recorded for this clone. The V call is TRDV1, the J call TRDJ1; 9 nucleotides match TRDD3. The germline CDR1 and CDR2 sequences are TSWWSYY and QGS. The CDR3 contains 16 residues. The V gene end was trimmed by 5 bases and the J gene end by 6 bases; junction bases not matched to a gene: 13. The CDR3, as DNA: TGTGCTCTTGGGAATACTGGGGGACATGGCGGATATAAACTCATCTTT. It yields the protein CALGNTGGHGGYKLIF.

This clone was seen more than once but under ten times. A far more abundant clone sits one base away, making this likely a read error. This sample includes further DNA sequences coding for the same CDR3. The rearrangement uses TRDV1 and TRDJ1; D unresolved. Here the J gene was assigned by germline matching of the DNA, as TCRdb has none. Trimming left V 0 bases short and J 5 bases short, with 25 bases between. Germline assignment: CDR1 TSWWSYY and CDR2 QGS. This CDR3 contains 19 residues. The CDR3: CALGELESSRSFITDKLIF. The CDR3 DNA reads TGTGCTCTTGGGGAACTAGAGTCGTCCCGGTCCTTTATTACTGATAAACTCATCTTT.

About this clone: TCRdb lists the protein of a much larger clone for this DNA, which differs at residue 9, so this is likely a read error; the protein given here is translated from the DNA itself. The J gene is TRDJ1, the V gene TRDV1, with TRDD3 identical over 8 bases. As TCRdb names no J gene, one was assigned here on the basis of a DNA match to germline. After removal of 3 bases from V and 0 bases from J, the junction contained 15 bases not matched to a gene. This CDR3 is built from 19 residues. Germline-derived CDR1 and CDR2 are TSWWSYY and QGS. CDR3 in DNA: TGTGCTCTTGGGGACCTCTACCACTGCCGTGGGGGATACACCGATAAACTCATCTTT. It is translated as CALGDLYHCRGGYTDKLIF.

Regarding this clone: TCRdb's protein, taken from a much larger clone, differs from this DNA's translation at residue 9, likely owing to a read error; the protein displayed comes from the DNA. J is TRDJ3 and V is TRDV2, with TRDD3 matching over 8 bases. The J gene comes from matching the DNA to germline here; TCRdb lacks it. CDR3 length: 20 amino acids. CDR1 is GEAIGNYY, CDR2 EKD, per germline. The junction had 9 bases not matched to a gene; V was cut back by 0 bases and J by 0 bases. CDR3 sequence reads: CACDTVLGGRSSWDTRQMFF. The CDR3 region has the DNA TGTGCCTGTGACACCGTACTGGGGGGCCGGAGCTCCTGGGACACCCGACAGATGTTTTTC.

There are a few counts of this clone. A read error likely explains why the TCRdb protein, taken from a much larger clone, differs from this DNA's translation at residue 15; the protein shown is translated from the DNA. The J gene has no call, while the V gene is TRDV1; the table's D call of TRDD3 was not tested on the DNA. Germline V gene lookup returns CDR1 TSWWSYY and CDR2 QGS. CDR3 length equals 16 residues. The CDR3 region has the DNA TGTGCTCTTGGGTTATGGGGGACTCGACGCCCCAGACCCCTGACCTTT. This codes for CALGLWGTRRPRPLTF.